This T cell receptor beta chain was recovered during a study of blood T cell repertoires in COVID-19. Turning to the study itself: Material from acute and convalescent COVID-19 was sourced from the United States, Italy and Spain. PBMCs, B-cell-depleted T cells, or T cells were the source of the cDNA or gDNA that made up the material.

The authors' processing: Using reference gene primer amplification, nucleated cell counts were estimated. Using immunoSEQ multiplex PCR, the repertoire was profiled, and TCRdb retains in-frame clones only, with some absent. The D gene and trimming were derived from the DNA, and the V and J assignments and clone size from that table. The repertoire holds some 230,000 clones, with more than 75% as singletons. A Seattle source enrolled patients during active infection and followed them longitudinally. The clonotype comes from a woman of 80 years or more with COVID-19, enrolled during active disease. Source material: peripheral blood.

CDR3 in amino acids: CASSLSFGETIYF. CDR3 coding DNA: TGTGCCAGCAGCTTAAGTTTTGGTGAGACCATATATTTT. This rearrangement joins TRBV7-3 to TRBJ1-3, with D unresolved. With 1 base removed from V and 10 bases from J, the gap between germline ends came to 11 bases. The CDR3 sequence is 13 residues long. Germline V gives CDR1 SGHTA, CDR2 FQGTGA.